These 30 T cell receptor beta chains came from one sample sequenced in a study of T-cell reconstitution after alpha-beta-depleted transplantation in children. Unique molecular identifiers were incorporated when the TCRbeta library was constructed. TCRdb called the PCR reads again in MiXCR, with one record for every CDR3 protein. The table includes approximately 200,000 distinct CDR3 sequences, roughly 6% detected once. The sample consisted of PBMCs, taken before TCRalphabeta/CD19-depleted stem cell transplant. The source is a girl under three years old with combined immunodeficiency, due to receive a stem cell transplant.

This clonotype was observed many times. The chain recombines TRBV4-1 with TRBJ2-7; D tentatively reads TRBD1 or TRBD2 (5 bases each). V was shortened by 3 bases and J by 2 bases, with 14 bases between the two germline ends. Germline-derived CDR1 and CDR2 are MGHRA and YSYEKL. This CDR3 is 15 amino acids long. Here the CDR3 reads CASSHVRDGTYEQYF. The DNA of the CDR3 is TGCGCCAGCAGCCATGTGAGGGACGGGACCTACGAGCAGTACTTC.

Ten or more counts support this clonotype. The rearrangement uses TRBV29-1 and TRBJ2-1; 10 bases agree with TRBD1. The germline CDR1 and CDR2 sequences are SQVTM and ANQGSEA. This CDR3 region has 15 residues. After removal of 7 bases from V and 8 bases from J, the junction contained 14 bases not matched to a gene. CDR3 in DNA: TGCAGCGCCGAGCCCGGGACAGGGGAAGTTTATGAGCAGTTCTTC. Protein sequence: CSAEPGTGEVYEQFF.

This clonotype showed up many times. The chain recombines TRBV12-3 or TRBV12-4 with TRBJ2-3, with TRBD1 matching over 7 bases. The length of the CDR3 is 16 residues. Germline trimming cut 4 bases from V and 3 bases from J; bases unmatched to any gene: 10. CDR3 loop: CASSSEDRRKTDTQYF. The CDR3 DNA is TGTGCCAGCAGTTCCGAGGACAGGAGGAAAACAGATACGCAGTATTTT.

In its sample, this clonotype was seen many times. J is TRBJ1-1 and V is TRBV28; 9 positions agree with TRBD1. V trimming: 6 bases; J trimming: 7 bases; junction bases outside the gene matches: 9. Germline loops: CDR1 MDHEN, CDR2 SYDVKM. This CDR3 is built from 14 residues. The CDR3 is CASRRDRAALEAFF. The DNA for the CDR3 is TGTGCCAGCAGGAGGGACAGGGCAGCGCTTGAAGCTTTCTTT.

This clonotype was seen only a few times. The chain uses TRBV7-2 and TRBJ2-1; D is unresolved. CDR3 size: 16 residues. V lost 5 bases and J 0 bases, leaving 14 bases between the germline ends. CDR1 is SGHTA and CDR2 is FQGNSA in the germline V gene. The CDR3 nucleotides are TGTGCCAGCAGCCCCGAGTCGTTCCCCTCCTACAATGAGCAGTTCTTC. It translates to CASSPESFPSYNEQFF.

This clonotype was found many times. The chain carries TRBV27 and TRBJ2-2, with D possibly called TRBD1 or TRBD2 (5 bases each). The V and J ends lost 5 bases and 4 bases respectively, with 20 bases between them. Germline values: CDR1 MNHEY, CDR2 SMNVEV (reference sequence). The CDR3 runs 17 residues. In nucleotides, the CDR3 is TGTGCCAGCAGTACCCCGGGACCGACAACAAGCACCGGGGAGCTGTTTTTT. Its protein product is CASSTPGPTTSTGELFF.

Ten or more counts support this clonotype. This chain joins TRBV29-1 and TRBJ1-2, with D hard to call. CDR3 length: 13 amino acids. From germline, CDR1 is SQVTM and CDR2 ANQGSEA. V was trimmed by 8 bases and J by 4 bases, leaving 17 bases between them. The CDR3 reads CSTSRESSYGYTF. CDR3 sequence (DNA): TGCAGCACCAGCAGAGAGAGTAGCTATGGCTACACCTTC.

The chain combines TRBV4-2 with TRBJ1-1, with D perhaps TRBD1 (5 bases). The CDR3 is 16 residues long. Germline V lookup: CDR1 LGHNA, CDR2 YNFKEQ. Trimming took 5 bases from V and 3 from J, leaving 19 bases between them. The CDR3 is CASSDLSRGGDTEAFF. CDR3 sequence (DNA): TGTGCCAGCAGCGACTTGTCTAGGGGCGGTGACACTGAAGCTTTCTTT.

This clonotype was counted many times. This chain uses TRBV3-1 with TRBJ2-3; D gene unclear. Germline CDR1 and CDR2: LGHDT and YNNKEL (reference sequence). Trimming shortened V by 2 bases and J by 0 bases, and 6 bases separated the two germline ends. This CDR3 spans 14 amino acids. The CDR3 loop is CASSQYISTDTQYF. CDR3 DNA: TGTGCCAGCAGCCAATACATTAGCACAGATACGCAGTATTTT.

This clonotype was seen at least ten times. The CDR3 coding sequence is TGTGCCAGCAGCTTGGGTGGGGCAGGTGACGCGCAGGATACGCAGTATTTT. This encodes CASSLGGAGDAQDTQYF. The chain is built from TRBV5-6 and TRBJ2-3; D is possibly TRBD1 (5 bases). The CDR3 length is 17 residues. V lost 0 bases and J lost 6, with 20 bases in between. Germline loops: CDR1 SGHDT, CDR2 YYEEEE.

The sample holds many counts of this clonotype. The CDR3 spells CASSFESGGPGEQFF. In nucleotides, the CDR3 is TGTGCCAGCAGTTTTGAATCGGGAGGGCCAGGTGAGCAGTTCTTC. The V and J genes are TRBV28 and TRBJ2-1, with TRBD2 identical over 8 bases. The V segment lost 3 bases and the J segment 9 bases; nucleotides outside the gene matches: 10. This CDR3 has 15 amino acids. CDR1 is MDHEN and CDR2 is SYDVKM in the germline V gene. Filled out from reference TRBV28 and TRBJ2-1, the complete variable domain reads DVKVTQSSRYLVKRTGEKVFLECVQDMDHENMFWYRQDPGLGLRLIYFSYDVKMKEKGDIPEGYSVSREKKERFSLILESASTNQTSMYLCASSFESGGPGEQFFGPGTRLTVL.

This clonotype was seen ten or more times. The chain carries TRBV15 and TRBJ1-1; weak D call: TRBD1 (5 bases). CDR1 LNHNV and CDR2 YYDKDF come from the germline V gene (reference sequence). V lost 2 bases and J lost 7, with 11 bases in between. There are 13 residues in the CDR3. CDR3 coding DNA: TGTGCCACCAGCAGATCACAGGTCGATGAAGCTTTCTTT. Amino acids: CATSRSQVDEAFF. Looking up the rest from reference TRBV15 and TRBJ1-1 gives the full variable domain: DAMVIQNPRYQVTQFGKPVTLSCSQTLNHNVMYWYQQKSSQAPKLLFHYYDKDFNNEADTPDNFQSRRPNTSFCFLDIRSPGLGDTAMYLCATSRSQVDEAFFGQGTRLTVV.

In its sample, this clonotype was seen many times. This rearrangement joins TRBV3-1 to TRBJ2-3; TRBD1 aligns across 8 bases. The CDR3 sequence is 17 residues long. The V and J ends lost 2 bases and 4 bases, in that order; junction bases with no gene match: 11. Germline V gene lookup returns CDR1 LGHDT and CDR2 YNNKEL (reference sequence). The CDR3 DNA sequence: TGTGCCAGCAGCCAAATAGGGACAGGACGTCTTGCAGATACGCAGTATTTT. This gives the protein CASSQIGTGRLADTQYF.

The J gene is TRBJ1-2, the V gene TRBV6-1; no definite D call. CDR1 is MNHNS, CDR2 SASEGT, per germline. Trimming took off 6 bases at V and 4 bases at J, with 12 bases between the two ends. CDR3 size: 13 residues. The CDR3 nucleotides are TGTGCCAGCAGATCAGGTGGTGTCTATGGCTACACCTTC. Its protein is CASRSGGVYGYTF.

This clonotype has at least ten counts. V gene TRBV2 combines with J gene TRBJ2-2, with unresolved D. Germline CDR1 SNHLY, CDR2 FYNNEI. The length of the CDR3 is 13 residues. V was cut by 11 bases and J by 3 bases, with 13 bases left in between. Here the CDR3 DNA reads TGTGCCTATGGGATACACTACACCGGGGAGCTGTTTTTT. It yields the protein CAYGIHYTGELFF.

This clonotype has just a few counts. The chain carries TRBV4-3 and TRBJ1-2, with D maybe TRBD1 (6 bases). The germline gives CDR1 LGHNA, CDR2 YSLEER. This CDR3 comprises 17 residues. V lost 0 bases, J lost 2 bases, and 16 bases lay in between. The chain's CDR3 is CASSQDLAGGPNYGYTF. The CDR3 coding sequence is TGCGCCAGCAGCCAAGATCTCGCGGGGGGGCCAAACTATGGCTACACCTTC.

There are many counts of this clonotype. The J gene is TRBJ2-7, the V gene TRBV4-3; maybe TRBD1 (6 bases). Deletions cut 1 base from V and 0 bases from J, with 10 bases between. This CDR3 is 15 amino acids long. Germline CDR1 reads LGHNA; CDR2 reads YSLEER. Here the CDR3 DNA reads TGCGCCAGCAGCCAAGCCCGGGACACCTCCTACGAGCAGTACTTC. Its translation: CASSQARDTSYEQYF.

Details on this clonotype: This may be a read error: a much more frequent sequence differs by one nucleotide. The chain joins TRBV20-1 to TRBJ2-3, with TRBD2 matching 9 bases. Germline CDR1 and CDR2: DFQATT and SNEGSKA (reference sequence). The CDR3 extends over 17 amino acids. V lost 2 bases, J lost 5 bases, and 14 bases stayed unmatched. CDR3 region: CSARSEISGRTVDTQYF. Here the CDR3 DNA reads TGCAGTGCTAGATCCGAAATTAGCGGGAGAACGGTAGATACGCAGTATTTT.

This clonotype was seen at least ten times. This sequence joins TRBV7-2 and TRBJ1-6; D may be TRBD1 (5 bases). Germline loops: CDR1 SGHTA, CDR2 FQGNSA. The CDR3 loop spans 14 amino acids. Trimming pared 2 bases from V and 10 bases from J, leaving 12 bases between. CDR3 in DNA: TGTGCCAGCAGCTTACTCCAGGGAGAATCACCCCTCCACTTT. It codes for CASSLLQGESPLHF.

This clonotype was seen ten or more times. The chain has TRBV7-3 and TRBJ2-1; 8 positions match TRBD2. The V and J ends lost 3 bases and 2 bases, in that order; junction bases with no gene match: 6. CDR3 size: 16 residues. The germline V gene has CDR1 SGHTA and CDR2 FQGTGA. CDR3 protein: CASSFMAGGAYNEQFF. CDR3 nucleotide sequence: TGTGCCAGCAGCTTTATGGCCGGGGGGGCCTACAATGAGCAGTTCTTC.

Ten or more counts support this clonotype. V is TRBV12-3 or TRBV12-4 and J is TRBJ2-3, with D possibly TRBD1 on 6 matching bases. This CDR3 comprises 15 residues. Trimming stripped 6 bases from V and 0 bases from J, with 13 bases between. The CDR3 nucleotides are TGTGCCAGCAGGAGGGACACGTCTAGCACAGATACGCAGTATTTT. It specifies CASRRDTSSTDTQYF.

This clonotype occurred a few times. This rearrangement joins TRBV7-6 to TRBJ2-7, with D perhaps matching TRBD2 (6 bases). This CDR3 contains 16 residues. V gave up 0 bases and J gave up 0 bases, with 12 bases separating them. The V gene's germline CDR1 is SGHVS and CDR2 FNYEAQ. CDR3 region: CASSLAPAGSSYEQYF. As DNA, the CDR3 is TGTGCCAGCAGCTTAGCGCCCGCGGGGTCCTCCTACGAGCAGTACTTC. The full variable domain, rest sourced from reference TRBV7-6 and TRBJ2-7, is GAGVSQSPRYKVTKRGQDVALRCDPISGHVSLYWYRQALGQGPEFLTYFNYEAQQDKSGLPNDRFSAERPEGSISTLTIQRTEQRDSAMYRCASSLAPAGSSYEQYFGPGTRLTVT.

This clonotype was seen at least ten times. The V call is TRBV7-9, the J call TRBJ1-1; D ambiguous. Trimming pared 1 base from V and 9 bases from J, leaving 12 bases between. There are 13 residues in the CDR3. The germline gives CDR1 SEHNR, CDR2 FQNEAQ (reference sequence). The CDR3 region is CASSLGMTRKAFF. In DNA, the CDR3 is TGTGCCAGCAGCTTAGGAATGACAAGAAAAGCTTTCTTT.

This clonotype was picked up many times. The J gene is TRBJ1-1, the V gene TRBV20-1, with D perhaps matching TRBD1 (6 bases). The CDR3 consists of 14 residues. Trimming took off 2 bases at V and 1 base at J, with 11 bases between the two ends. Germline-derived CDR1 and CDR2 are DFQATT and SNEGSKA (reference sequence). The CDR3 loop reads CSARRGAGNTEAFF. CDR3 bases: TGCAGTGCTAGACGGGGGGCCGGGAACACTGAAGCTTTCTTT.

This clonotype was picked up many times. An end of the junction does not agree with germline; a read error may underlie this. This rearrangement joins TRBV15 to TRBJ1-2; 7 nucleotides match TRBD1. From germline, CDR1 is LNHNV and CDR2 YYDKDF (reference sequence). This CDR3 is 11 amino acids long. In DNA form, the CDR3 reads TGTGCCACCAGCAGAGAAAGGGGGCTGGACTTC. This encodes CATSRERGLDF. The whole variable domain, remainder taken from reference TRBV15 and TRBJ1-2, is DAMVIQNPRYQVTQFGKPVTLSCSQTLNHNVMYWYQQKSSQAPKLLFHYYDKDFNNEADTPDNFQSRRPNTSFCFLDIRSPGLGDTAMYLCATSRERGLDFGSGTRLTVV.

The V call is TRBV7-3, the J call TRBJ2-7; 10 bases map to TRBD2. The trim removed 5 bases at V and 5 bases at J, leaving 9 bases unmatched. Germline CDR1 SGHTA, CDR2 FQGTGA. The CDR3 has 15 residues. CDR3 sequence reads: CASSLSGRIGHEQYF. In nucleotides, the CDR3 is TGTGCCAGCAGCCTTAGCGGGAGGATCGGCCACGAGCAGTACTTC. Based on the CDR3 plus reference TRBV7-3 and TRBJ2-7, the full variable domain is GAGVSQTPSNKVTEKGKYVELRCDPISGHTALYWYRQSLGQGPEFLIYFQGTGAADDSGLPNDRFFAVRPEGSVSTLKIQRTERGDSAVYLCASSLSGRIGHEQYFGPGTRLTVT.

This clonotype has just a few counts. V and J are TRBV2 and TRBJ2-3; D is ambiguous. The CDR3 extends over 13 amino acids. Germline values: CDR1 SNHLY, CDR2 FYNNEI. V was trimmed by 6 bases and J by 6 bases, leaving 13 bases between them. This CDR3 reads CASRDPNWDTQYF. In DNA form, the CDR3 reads TGTGCCAGCAGAGACCCGAATTGGGATACGCAGTATTTT. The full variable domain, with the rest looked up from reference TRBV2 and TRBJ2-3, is EPEVTQTPSHQVTQMGQEVILRCVPISNHLYFYWYRQILGQKVEFLVSFYNNEISEKSEIFDDQFSVERPDGSNFTLKIRSTKLEDSAMYFCASRDPNWDTQYFGPGTRLTVL.

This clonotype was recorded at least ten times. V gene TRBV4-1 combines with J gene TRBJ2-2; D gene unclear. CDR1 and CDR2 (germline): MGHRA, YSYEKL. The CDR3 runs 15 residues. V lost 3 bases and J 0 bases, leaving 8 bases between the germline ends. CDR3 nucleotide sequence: TGCGCCAGCAGCCACGAACAGCCGAACACCGGGGAGCTGTTTTTT. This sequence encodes CASSHEQPNTGELFF.

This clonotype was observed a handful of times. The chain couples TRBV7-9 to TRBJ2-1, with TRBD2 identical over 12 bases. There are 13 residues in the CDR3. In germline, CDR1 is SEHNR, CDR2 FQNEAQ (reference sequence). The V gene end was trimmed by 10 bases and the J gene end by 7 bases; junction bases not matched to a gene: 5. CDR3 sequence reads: CAIGLAGRNEQFF. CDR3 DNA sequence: TGTGCCATCGGACTAGCGGGGAGGAATGAGCAGTTCTTC.

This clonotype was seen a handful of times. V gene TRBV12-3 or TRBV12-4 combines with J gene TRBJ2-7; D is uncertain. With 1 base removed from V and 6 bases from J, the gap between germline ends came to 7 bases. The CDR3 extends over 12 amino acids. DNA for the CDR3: TGTGCCAGCAGTTTAGTGCCGAGCGAGCAGTACTTC. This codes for CASSLVPSEQYF.